The 7 T cell receptor beta chains below were found in one sample sequenced in a study of early T cells in non-severe SARS-CoV-2 infection. TCRdb re-derived calls from the 5' RACE reads in MiXCR, one entry per CDR3 protein. This sample carries tens of thousands of distinct CDR3 sequences, about 9.4% of them seen once, and the ten largest clones take 7.6%. The material sequenced was whole blood, taken at baseline. These receptors originate from an adult who was a healthcare worker with PCR-confirmed SARS-CoV-2 infection or an uninfected control (not recorded which).

This clonotype appeared many times. This chain links TRBV6-5 with TRBJ1-2, with TRBD1 matching 9 bases. The V and J ends lost 6 bases and 4 bases, in that order; junction bases with no gene match: 6. The CDR3 sequence is 14 residues long. CDR1 and CDR2 (germline): MNHEY, SVGAGI. The CDR3 is CASRRTGDGYGYTF. The CDR3 region has the DNA TGTGCCAGCAGACGGACAGGGGACGGCTATGGCTACACCTTC.

A few counts support this clonotype. This chain links TRBV30 with TRBJ1-1; D is undetermined. Trimming stripped 7 bases from V and 0 bases from J, with 12 bases between. Looked up from germline, CDR1 is GTSNPN and CDR2 is SVGIG (reference sequence). The CDR3 extends over 13 amino acids. The CDR3: CAYRGRLNTEAFF. The CDR3 DNA is TGTGCCTACAGAGGACGGCTGAACACTGAAGCTTTCTTT.

The chain couples TRBV15 to TRBJ2-1; perhaps D is TRBD1 or TRBD2 (6 bases each). In germline, CDR1 is LNHNV, CDR2 YYDKDF (reference sequence). The ends were cut back, 1 base at V and 8 bases at J, with 18 bases in the middle. The CDR3 runs to 16 residues. The CDR3 region has the DNA TGTGCCACCAGCAGAGTGTCCACGGGGGCAGGGGATGAGCAGTTCTTC. Protein sequence: CATSRVSTGAGDEQFF.

The chain carries TRBV18 and TRBJ1-1; 9 nucleotides match TRBD1. V lost 2 bases and J lost 8; bases outside the gene matches: 6. This CDR3 is built from 14 residues. Germline loops: CDR1 KGHSH, CDR2 LQKENI. CDR3 sequence (DNA): TGTGCCAGCTCACCAAATCCCGACAGGGGGGAAGCTTTCTTT. Translating it yields CASSPNPDRGEAFF.

The chain recombines TRBV7-9 with TRBJ2-3, with TRBD1 matching over 10 bases. Germline CDR1 SEHNR, CDR2 FQNEAQ (reference sequence). V lost 6 bases to trimming and J lost 7 bases; unmatched junction nucleotides: 13. The CDR3 consists of 16 residues. Here the CDR3 reads CASRPTGGLKLNTQYF. The CDR3 DNA sequence: TGTGCCAGCAGACCGACAGGGGGCCTGAAGCTGAATACGCAGTATTTT. The whole variable domain, remainder taken from reference TRBV7-9 and TRBJ2-3, is DTGVSQNPRHKITKRGQNVTFRCDPISEHNRLYWYRQTLGQGPEFLTYFQNEAQLEKSRLLSDRFSAERPKGSFSTLEIQRTEQGDSAMYLCASRPTGGLKLNTQYFGPGTRLTVL.

This clonotype was counted many times. The V and J genes are TRBV7-2 and TRBJ1-3; the D gene is possibly TRBD1 (5 bases). Deletions cut 1 base from V and 0 bases from J, with 7 bases between. Germline CDR1 is SGHTA and CDR2 is FQGNSA. The CDR3 is 15 residues long. Here the CDR3 reads CASSLEGLSGNTIYF. CDR3 sequence (DNA): TGTGCCAGCAGCTTAGAGGGACTCTCTGGAAACACCATATATTTT.

This clonotype has more than one count but fewer than ten. V is TRBV7-8 and J is TRBJ1-1, with 7 nucleotides matching TRBD1. This CDR3 is 13 amino acids long. Germline V lookup: CDR1 SGHVS, CDR2 FQNEAQ. After removal of 4 bases from V and 5 bases from J, the junction contained 4 bases not matched to a gene. CDR3 sequence (DNA): TGTGCCAGCAGCTACGGGGGACAGACTGAAGCTTTCTTT. It yields the protein CASSYGGQTEAFF.